The 5 T cell receptor beta chains in this list originate from one sample, sequenced in a study of control samples from healthy donors and cancer patients. Here immunoSEQ multiplex PCR was the method, and the copy in TCRdb shows in-frame clones only, minus some. The sample records roughly 130,000 clones, approximately 89% being singletons. The sample taken for sequencing was blood. These receptors all stem from a man between 18 and 29 years old in good health.

The chain recombines TRBV15 with TRBJ2-3; a possible D gene is TRBD2 (6 bases). The CDR3 sequence is 18 residues long. Germline V gives CDR1 LNHNV, CDR2 YYDKDF (reference sequence). The germline V and J ends were trimmed by 0 bases and 0 bases, with 16 bases remaining between them. The CDR3 sequence: CATSRDLGGISSTDTQYF. CDR3 sequence (DNA): TGTGCCACCAGCAGAGATCTTGGGGGGATCTCGAGCACAGATACGCAGTATTTT.

The V call is TRBV6-5, the J call TRBJ2-7, with 9 bases aligning to TRBD1. Per the germline V gene, CDR1 is MNHEY and CDR2 is SVGAGI. The ends lost 7 bases at V and 6 bases at J; junction bases unmatched: 10. The CDR3 consists of 14 residues. This CDR3 reads CASTYETGGGEQYF. The CDR3 nucleotides read TGTGCCAGCACGTACGAGACAGGGGGTGGCGAGCAGTACTTC.

The gene calls are TRBV9 and TRBJ2-3; 9 nucleotides line up with TRBD2. The V and J ends lost 3 bases and 6 bases, in that order; junction bases with no gene match: 11. Germline lookup yields CDR1 SGDLS and CDR2 YYNGEE. The CDR3 is 16 amino acids. In DNA form, the CDR3 reads TGTGCCAGCAGCGGGCGGGAGGGGGTGCTACCGGATACGCAGTATTTT. Its translation is CASSGREGVLPDTQYF.

This clone was detected a few times. The V and J genes are TRBV3-1 (or the pseudogene TRBV3-2) and TRBJ1-5; D is unclear. The CDR3 consists of 18 residues. Trimming cost V 1 base and J 0 bases, with 16 bases left between them. Germline CDR1 reads LGHDT; CDR2 reads YNNKEL (reference sequence). CDR3 DNA sequence: TGTGCCAGCAGCCAAGGACTGCGGCAGCGCGATAGCAATCAGCCCCAGCATTTT. This encodes CASSQGLRQRDSNQPQHF.

The chain links TRBV20-1 to TRBJ2-3; no clear D. Looked up from germline, CDR1 is DFQATT and CDR2 is SNEGSKA (reference sequence). V shed 5 bases and J shed 7 bases, with 7 bases lying between them. This CDR3 has 10 amino acids. The CDR3: CSAFLNTQYF. The CDR3 DNA sequence: TGCAGTGCTTTTTTGAATACGCAGTATTTT.